This T cell receptor beta chain was found in a study of blood T cell repertoires in COVID-19 (dated by TCRdb to 2018 to 2021). Regarding the research as a whole: Samples covering the acute and convalescent phases of COVID-19 were provided by collaborators in the United States, Italy and Spain. The dataset comprised deeply sampled blood TCRbeta repertoires from subjects exposed to, actively infected with, or recovered from COVID-19. Where available, HLA class I and class II types were obtained from metadata supplied by the sample provider rather than from assay-based typing. The samples were drawn from two sources: the first 160 participants of the ongoing ImmuneRACE study, and 950 to 1,500 subjects contributed by 6 global collaborators. The repertoires were released in a freely available public database meant as a resource for research on the immune response to SARS-CoV-2. The sample metadata nearly always contained a de-identified subject ID, COVID-19 status, age in years and sex. The prospective study material was composed of cDNA or gDNA derived from T cells, B-cell-depleted T cells, or PBMCs. Overall results and qualifications from the work: The amount of clinical and demographic metadata varied by source and participant and was provided uncurated.

TCRbeta CDR3 regions were amplified from genomic DNA using the immunoSEQ Assay, a bias-controlled multiplex PCR. On the study's bioinformatics: The number of nucleated cells in each sample was estimated by amplification of reference gene primers within the assay. To quantify the absolute abundance of each unique TCRbeta CDR3 rearrangement, sequence reads were collapsed and filtered. For each sample, productive Simpson clonality was calculated by taking the square root of Simpson's diversity index across productive rearrangements. TCRdb carries this immuneACCESS record with in-frame sequences only. Its versions omit some clonotypes, under half of them owing to an unresolved V gene in the studies checked, with the rest unexplained. From that table come the V and J calls and clone size; the DNA was used to work out D and trimming. The table for this sample lists around 130,000 clones; around 85% of them were counted only once. The ten most abundant clones make up about a sixth of the sample.

The CDR3 covers 15 residues, taking in both the cysteine and the phenylalanine. The only DNA kept is the CDR3, 45 bases in frame from the first base. Trimming accounts for 0 bases at V and 6 bases at J, while the number of junction bases matched to no gene is 5. Via the germline V gene, CDR1 is SGHRS and CDR2 YFSETQ. The collaborating institutions used their own protocols to collect whole blood in K2EDTA tubes. For TCRbeta analysis, collaborator samples were shipped as frozen whole blood, as isolated PBMCs, or as DNA extracted from either sample type. Comment on this clone: No antigen is known for it. Per-base qualities were not stored, and no clone one base away is much larger.

In this chain, TRBV5-1 is recombined with TRBJ2-7, with 11 central nucleotides matching TRBD2. The sequencing sample was made of peripheral blood. This sequence was found in a woman of 80 years or more with acute or convalescent COVID-19. The CDR3 region reads CASSLAVTSGSEQYF. In nucleotide form, the sequence is TGCGCCAGCAGCTTGGCCGTCACTAGCGGGAGCGAGCAGTACTTC. The reference TRBV5-1 and TRBJ2-7 proteins fill in what lies around the CDR3, so the full variable domain reads KAGVTQTPRYLIKTRGQQVTLSCSPISGHRSVSWYQQTPGQGLQFLFEYFSETQRNKGNFPGRFSGRQFSNSRSEMNVSTLELGDSALYLCASSLAVTSGSEQYFGPGTRLTVT.